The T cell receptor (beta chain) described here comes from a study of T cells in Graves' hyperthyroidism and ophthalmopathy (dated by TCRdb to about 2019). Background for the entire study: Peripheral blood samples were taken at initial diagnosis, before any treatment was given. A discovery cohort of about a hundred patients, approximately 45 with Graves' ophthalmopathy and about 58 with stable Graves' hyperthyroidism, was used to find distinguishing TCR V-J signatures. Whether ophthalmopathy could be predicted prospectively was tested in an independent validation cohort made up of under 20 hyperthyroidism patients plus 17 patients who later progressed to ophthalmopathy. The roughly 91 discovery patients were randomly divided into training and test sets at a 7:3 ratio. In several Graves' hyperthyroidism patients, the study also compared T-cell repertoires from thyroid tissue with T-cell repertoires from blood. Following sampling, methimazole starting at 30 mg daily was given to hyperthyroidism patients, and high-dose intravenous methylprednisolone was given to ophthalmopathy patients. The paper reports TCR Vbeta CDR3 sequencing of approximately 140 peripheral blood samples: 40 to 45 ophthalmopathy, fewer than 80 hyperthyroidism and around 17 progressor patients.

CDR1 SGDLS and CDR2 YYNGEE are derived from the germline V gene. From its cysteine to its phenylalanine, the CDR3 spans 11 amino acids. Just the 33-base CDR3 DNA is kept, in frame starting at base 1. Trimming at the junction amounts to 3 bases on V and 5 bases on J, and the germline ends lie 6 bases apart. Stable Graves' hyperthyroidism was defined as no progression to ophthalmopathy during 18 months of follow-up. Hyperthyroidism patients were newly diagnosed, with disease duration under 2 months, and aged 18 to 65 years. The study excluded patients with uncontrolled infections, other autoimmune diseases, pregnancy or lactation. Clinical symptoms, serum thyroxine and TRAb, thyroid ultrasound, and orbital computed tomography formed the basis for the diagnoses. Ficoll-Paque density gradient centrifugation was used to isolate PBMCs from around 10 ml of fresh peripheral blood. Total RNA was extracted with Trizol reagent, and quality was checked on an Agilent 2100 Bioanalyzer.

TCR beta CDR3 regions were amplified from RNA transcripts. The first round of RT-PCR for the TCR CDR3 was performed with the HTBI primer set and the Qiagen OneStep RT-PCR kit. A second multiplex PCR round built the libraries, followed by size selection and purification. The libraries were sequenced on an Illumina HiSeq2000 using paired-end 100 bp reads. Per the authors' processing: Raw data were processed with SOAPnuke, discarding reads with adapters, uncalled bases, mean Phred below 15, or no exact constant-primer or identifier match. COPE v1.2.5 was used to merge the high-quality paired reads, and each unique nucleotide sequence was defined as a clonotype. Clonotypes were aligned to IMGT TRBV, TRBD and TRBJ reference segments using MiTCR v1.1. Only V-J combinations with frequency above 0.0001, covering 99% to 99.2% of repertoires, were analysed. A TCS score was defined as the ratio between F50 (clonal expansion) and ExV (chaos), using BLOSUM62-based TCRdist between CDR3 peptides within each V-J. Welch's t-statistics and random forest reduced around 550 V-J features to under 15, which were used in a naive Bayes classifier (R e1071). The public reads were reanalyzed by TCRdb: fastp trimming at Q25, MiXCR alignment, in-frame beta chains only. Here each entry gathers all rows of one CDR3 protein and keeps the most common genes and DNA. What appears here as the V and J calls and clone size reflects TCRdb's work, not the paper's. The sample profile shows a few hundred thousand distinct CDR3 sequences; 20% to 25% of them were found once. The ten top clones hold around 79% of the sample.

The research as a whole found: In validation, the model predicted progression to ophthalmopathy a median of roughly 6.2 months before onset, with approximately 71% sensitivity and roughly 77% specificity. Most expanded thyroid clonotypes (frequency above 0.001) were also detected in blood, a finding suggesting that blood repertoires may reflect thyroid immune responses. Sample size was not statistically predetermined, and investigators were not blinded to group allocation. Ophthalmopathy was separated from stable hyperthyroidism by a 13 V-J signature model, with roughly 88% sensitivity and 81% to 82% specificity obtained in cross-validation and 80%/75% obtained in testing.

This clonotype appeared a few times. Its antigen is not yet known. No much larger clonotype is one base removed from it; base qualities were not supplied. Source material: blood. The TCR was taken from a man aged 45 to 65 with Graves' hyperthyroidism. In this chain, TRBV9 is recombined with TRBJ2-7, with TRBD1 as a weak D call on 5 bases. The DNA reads TGTGCCAGCAGCGAGGGGAACGAGCAGTACTTC. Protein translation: CASSEGNEQYF.